These 2 T cell receptor beta chains came from one sample sequenced in a study of T cell responses to AZD1222 COVID-19 vaccine. Sequencing used immunoSEQ multiplex PCR; TCRdb keeps in-frame clones, though not all of them. The repertoire consists of about 140,000 clones, with around 88% occurring once and the leading ten covering roughly 3%. This specimen was peripheral blood, taken on day 0 of AZD1222 vaccination. The receptors were sampled from an adult in good health.

This chain links TRBV9 with TRBJ2-5; D unresolved. The CDR3 runs to 15 residues. Germline CDR1 SGDLS, CDR2 YYNGEE. The germline V and J ends were trimmed by 0 bases and 5 bases, with 14 bases remaining between them. The CDR3 is CASSVGSAPRETQYF. In DNA, the CDR3 is TGTGCCAGCAGCGTAGGCTCCGCACCTAGGGAGACCCAGTACTTC.

The rearrangement links TRBV14 to TRBJ2-5; D ambiguous. This CDR3 contains 15 residues. From germline, CDR1 is SGHDN and CDR2 FVKESK. V lost 4 bases and J lost 0, with 12 bases in between. The CDR3 spells CASSPRLGYQETQYF. The CDR3, as DNA: TGTGCCAGCAGCCCCCGACTGGGTTACCAAGAGACCCAGTACTTC.